This T cell receptor beta chain was sequenced for a study of cytomegalovirus exposure and HLA in healthy donors. Assay: immunoSEQ multiplex PCR; the TCRdb copy retains only in-frame clones and omits some. Here the sample spans about 57,000 clones, more than 80% being singletons. In germline, CDR1 is SGHTA, CDR2 FQGNSA. The CDR3 sequence is 14 residues long. J gave up 8 bases and V 5 bases, and 9 bases lay outside the gene matches. The receptor's source is a woman aged 18-30 years in good health and CMV-seronegative. V usage is TRBV7-2 and J usage is TRBJ2-1; 7 bases map to TRBD1. The source material was PBMCs. The CDR3 DNA reads as TGTGCCAGCAGCCCAGGACAGGAATATCATGAGCAGTTCTTC. This codes for CASSPGQEYHEQFF.